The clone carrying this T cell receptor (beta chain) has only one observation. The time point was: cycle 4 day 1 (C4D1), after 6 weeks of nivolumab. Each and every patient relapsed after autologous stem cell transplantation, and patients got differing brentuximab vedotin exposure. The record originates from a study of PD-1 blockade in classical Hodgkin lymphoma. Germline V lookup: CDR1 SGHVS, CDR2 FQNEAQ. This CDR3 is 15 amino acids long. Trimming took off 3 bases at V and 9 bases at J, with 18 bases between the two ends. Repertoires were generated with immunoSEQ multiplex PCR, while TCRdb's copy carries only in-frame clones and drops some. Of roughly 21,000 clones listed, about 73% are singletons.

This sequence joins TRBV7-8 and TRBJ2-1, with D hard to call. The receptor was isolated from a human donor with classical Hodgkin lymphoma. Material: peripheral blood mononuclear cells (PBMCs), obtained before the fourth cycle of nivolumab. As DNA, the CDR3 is TGTGCCAGCAGCTTCACAGATATTCGTGGCTTTGAGCAGTTCTTC. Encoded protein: CASSFTDIRGFEQFF.